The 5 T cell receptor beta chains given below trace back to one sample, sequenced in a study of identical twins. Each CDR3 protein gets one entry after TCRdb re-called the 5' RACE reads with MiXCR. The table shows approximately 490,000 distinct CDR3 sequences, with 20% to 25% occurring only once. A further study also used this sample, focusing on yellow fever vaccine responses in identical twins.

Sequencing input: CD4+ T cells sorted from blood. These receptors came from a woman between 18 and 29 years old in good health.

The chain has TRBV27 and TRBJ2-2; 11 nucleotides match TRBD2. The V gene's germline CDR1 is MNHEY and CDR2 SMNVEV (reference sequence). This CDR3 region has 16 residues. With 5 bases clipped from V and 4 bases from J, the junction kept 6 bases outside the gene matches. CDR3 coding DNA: TGTGCCAGCAGTCCAGTAGCGGGAGGGTCCACCGGGGAGCTGTTTTTT. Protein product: CASSPVAGGSTGELFF.

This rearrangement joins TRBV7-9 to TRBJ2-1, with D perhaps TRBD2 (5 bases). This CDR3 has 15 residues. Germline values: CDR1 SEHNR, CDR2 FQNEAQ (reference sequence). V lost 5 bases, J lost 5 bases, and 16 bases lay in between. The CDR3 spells CASSGSSWVNNEQFF. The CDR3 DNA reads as TGTGCCAGCAGCGGGAGTAGCTGGGTAAACAATGAGCAGTTCTTC.

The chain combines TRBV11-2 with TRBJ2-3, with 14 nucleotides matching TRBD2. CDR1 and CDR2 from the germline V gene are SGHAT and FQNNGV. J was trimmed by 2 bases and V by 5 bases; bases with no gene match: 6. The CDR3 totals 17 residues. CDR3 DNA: TGTGCCAGCAGCACAAGACTAGCGGGGGGGCACACAGATACGCAGTATTTT. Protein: CASSTRLAGGHTDTQYF.

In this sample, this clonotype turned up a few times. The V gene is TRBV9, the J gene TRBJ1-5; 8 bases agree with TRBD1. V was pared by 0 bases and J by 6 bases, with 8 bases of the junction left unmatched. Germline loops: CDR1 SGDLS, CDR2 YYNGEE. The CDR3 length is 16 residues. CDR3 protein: CASSVDGQGVGQPQHF. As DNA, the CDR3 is TGTGCCAGCAGCGTAGATGGACAGGGAGTGGGTCAGCCCCAGCATTTT.

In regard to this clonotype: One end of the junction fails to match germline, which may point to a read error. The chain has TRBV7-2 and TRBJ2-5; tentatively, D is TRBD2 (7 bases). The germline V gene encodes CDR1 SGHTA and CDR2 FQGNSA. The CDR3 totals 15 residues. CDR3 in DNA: TGTGCCAGCAGCTTGGGGGGGCAGGGCCAAGGGACCCAGTACTTC. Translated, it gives CASSLGGQGQGTQYF.